These 19 T cell receptor beta chains share one sample of origin, sequenced in a study of blood T cells in healthy people across ages. PCR was performed a second time for about 7 to 11 cycles using a sample-barcoded 5' primer and a J-beta primer mix. Each CDR3 protein gets one entry after TCRdb re-called the 5' RACE reads with MiXCR. The table lists around 1,000,000 distinct CDR3 sequences, under 30% of them singletons, with around 0.75% in the top ten. These sequences were also reported in another study, on T cells of mothers and their children.

The sample taken for sequencing was blood. All receptors come from a girl aged 2 to 9 in good health.

The chain is built from TRBV6-2 or TRBV6-3 and TRBJ2-3, with TRBD2 matching over 8 bases. Germline V CDR1 and CDR2: MNHEY, SVGEGT. V dropped 8 bases and J dropped 6; count of bases not matched to a gene: 4. This CDR3 has 12 amino acids. CDR3 nucleotides: TGTGCCAGCGATAGCGGGAAGGATACGCAGTATTTT. Its translation: CASDSGKDTQYF.

The chain couples TRBV3-1 to TRBJ2-5; the D gene is possibly TRBD2 (7 bases). CDR1 and CDR2 from the germline V gene are LGHDT and YNNKEL (reference sequence). CDR3 size: 15 residues. V gave up 4 bases and J gave up 8 bases, with 20 bases separating them. The CDR3 sequence: CASSPRGGAERTQYF. The CDR3, as DNA: TGTGCCAGCAGCCCCCGCGGGGGCGCGGAGAGAACCCAGTACTTC.

This clonotype was seen a handful of times. J is TRBJ2-1 and V is TRBV14, with 7 bases matching TRBD2. J lost 0 bases, V lost 0 bases, and 14 bases had no gene match. Germline values: CDR1 SGHDN, CDR2 FVKESK. This CDR3 region has 20 residues. CDR3 DNA: TGTGCCAGCAGCCAAGAGCCATATCGATGGCGGGAGAGCTCCTACAATGAGCAGTTCTTC. Its protein product is CASSQEPYRWRESSYNEQFF.

This clonotype has more than one count but fewer than ten. The chain uses TRBV4-3 and TRBJ1-6; TRBD1 might be the D (5 bases). This CDR3 contains 16 residues. Germline values: CDR1 LGHNA, CDR2 YSLEER. V lost 0 bases and J lost 7, with 13 bases in between. The CDR3 nucleotides read TGCGCCAGCAGCCAAGATAGGGCGACAGAGAATTCACCCCTCCACTTT. It translates to CASSQDRATENSPLHF.

The chain links TRBV10-2 to TRBJ2-3; the D gene is possibly TRBD2 (5 bases). The CDR3 is 14 amino acids. Germline loops: CDR1 WSHSY, CDR2 SAAADI. Between the trimmed V and J ends, which lost 6 bases and 4 bases, there was a span of 14 bases. Written as DNA, the CDR3 is TGCGCCAGCAGGGTTGAGCGGCATGCAGATACGCAGTATTTT. This gives the protein CASRVERHADTQYF.

The sample holds a few counts of this clonotype. The chain combines TRBV25-1 with TRBJ2-5; D assignment may be TRBD1 or TRBD2 (5 bases each). Germline values: CDR1 MGHDK, CDR2 SYGVNS. Trimming took off 6 bases at V and 1 base at J, with 15 bases between the two ends. The CDR3 is 15 amino acids. The CDR3 DNA follows: TGTGCCAGCAGCCTTGGGAGACAGCTCCAAGAGACCCAGTACTTC. As protein: CASSLGRQLQETQYF.

The chain couples TRBV11-2 to TRBJ1-2, with D unclear. The CDR3 runs 14 residues. Per the germline V gene, CDR1 is SGHAT and CDR2 is FQNNGV. The V gene lost 0 bases and the J gene lost 5 bases, with 10 bases spanning the gap. The CDR3 protein is CASSLEMAGYGYTF. The CDR3 DNA sequence: TGTGCCAGCAGCTTAGAGATGGCGGGATATGGCTACACCTTC.

This clonotype was found a few times. The chain recombines TRBV27 with TRBJ1-4, with a tentative D call TRBD1 (5 bases). The CDR3 has 14 amino acids. With 2 bases removed from V and 5 bases from J, the gap between germline ends came to 9 bases. Germline V gene data show CDR1 as MNHEY and CDR2 as SMNVEV (reference sequence). CDR3: CASSLVGRNEKLFF. The CDR3, as DNA: TGTGCCAGCAGTTTAGTGGGACGAAATGAAAAACTGTTTTTT. Full variable domain (remainder filled in from reference TRBV27 and TRBJ1-4): EAQVTQNPRYLITVTGKKLTVTCSQNMNHEYMSWYRQDPGLGLRQIYYSMNVEVTDKGDVPEGYKVSRKEKRNFPLILESPSPNQTSLYFCASSLVGRNEKLFFGSGTQLSVL.

The genes are TRBV19 and TRBJ2-7; D unclear. Germline loops: CDR1 LNHDA, CDR2 SQIVND (reference sequence). Trimming stripped 3 bases from V and 3 bases from J, with 9 bases between. CDR3 length equals 13 residues. CDR3 residues: CASSIDRDYEQYF. Here the CDR3 DNA reads TGTGCCAGTAGTATTGATAGGGACTACGAGCAGTACTTC.

This clonotype was seen more than once but under ten times. The chain recombines TRBV29-1 with TRBJ1-2; D is unclear. This CDR3 has 14 residues. Trimming left V 0 bases short and J 4 bases short, with 12 bases between. Germline V lookup: CDR1 SQVTM, CDR2 ANQGSEA. CDR3 loop: CSVEEGNRFYGYTF. The CDR3 DNA reads TGCAGCGTTGAAGAGGGAAACAGATTCTATGGCTACACCTTC.

The gene calls are TRBV2 and TRBJ2-5; 7 nucleotides agree with TRBD1. The ends lost 6 bases at V and 2 bases at J; junction bases unmatched: 6. Germline V gene lookup returns CDR1 SNHLY and CDR2 FYNNEI. This CDR3 has 14 residues. This chain's CDR3 is CASRGTAPQETQYF. CDR3 bases: TGTGCCAGCAGAGGGACAGCCCCGCAAGAGACCCAGTACTTC.

This sequence joins TRBV12-3 or TRBV12-4 and TRBJ2-1, with TRBD2 identical over 8 bases. The CDR3 contains 15 residues. The V segment lost 6 bases and the J segment 2 bases; nucleotides outside the gene matches: 6. Here the CDR3 reads CASRALADPYNEQFF. DNA of the CDR3: TGTGCCAGCAGGGCACTAGCGGACCCCTACAATGAGCAGTTCTTC.

The table lists this clonotype with a few counts. The chain has TRBV7-3 and TRBJ2-7; D tentatively reads TRBD1 or TRBD2 (5 bases each). The CDR3 contains 16 residues. In germline, CDR1 is SGHTA, CDR2 FQGTGA. V dropped 1 base and J dropped 2 bases, with 15 bases sitting between them. CDR3 in amino acids: CASSLIGAGPPYEQYF. In DNA, the CDR3 is TGTGCCAGCAGCTTAATCGGGGCAGGCCCTCCCTACGAGCAGTACTTC.

The rearrangement joins TRBV4-1 to TRBJ1-2; weak D call: TRBD1 (5 bases). V was shortened by 0 bases and J by 14 bases, with 22 bases between the two germline ends. This CDR3 comprises 15 residues. In germline, CDR1 is MGHRA, CDR2 YSYEKL. CDR3 DNA: TGCGCCAGCAGCCAAGAGGGGGGGGAGACCCTGTCCAATACCTTC. It encodes CASSQEGGETLSNTF.

The chain carries TRBV3-1 and TRBJ2-2; D is perhaps TRBD1 (6 bases). Trimming removed 4 bases from V and 2 bases from J, with 11 bases in between. This CDR3 spans 15 amino acids. Germline values: CDR1 LGHDT, CDR2 YNNKEL (reference sequence). CDR3 region: CASSRTEVNTGELFF. The CDR3 DNA follows: TGTGCCAGCAGCCGGACAGAAGTCAACACCGGGGAGCTGTTTTTT.

This clonotype has only a few counts. The rearrangement links TRBV27 to TRBJ2-3, with 7 nucleotides matching TRBD2. The CDR3 consists of 19 residues. CDR1 is MNHEY, CDR2 SMNVEV, per germline (reference sequence). J was trimmed by 0 bases and V by 2 bases; bases with no gene match: 14. The CDR3: CASSLNSAPLADSTDTQYF. For the CDR3, the DNA is TGTGCCAGCAGTTTAAATTCCGCCCCCCTAGCGGATAGCACAGATACGCAGTATTTT.

This sequence joins TRBV18 and TRBJ2-3; D is perhaps TRBD2 (7 bases). The CDR3 has 16 amino acids. Trimming removed 1 base at V and 4 bases at J, with 15 bases between. Per the germline V gene, CDR1 is KGHSH and CDR2 is LQKENI. CDR3 in amino acids: CASSPQQAGAADTQYF. CDR3 coding DNA: TGTGCCAGCTCACCACAACAGGCGGGGGCCGCAGATACGCAGTATTTT.

In this sample, this clonotype turned up a few times. This chain connects TRBV18 to TRBJ2-3; maybe TRBD1 (6 bases). V was clipped by 7 bases and J by 3 bases, with 14 bases between them. Germline lookup yields CDR1 KGHSH and CDR2 LQKENI. This CDR3 comprises 14 residues. The CDR3 loop reads CASFHPGETDTQYF. The CDR3 bases are TGTGCCAGCTTTCATCCAGGGGAAACAGATACGCAGTATTTT. The variable domain in full, completed from reference TRBV18 and TRBJ2-3, reads NAGVMQNPRHLVRRRGQEARLRCSPMKGHSHVYWYRQLPEEGLKFMVYLQKENIIDESGMPKERFSAEFPKEGPSILRIQQVVRGDSAAYFCASFHPGETDTQYFGPGTRLTVL.

This rearrangement joins TRBV5-1 to TRBJ2-2; D not certain. Trimming removed 0 bases from V and 4 bases from J, with 13 bases in between. From germline, CDR1 is SGHRS and CDR2 YFSETQ. This CDR3 has 16 amino acids. The CDR3 sequence is CASSLVAVVITGELFF. Here the CDR3 DNA reads TGCGCCAGCAGCTTGGTGGCAGTCGTCATCACCGGGGAGCTGTTTTTT.